This T cell receptor (beta chain) emerged from a study of T cell responses to AZD1222 COVID-19 vaccine (dated by TCRdb to about 2021). As for the study more broadly: AZD1222 recipients with second doses at about 4 weeks or about 12 weeks were pooled, because spike-specific TCR depth and breadth did not differ between schedules. TCR sequencing covered more than 230 trial participants: some 210 given two doses of AZD1222 and 26 given two doses of MenACWY control vaccine. Enrollment into the trials was organized by age into subgroups of 18-55, 56-69 and 70-plus years, and those subgroups contained 148, 28 and 57 TCR-sequenced participants, respectively.

The CDR3 regions of human TCRbeta chains were analyzed by immunosequencing. The paper's processing steps were these. Repertoire TCRs were checked for matches against a reference library of SARS-CoV-2-specific TCRs that had been generated using the MIRA antigen-specificity platform. Breadth was defined as the fraction of unique TCRs that were SARS-CoV-2-associated, and depth was defined as the fraction of total T cells that were SARS-CoV-2-associated. Using the MIRA data, each spike-specific TCR was assigned both to the spike region to which the TCR was reactive and to a CD4 or CD8 class. Log10-transformed breadth and depth values were compared by one-way ANOVA with Sidak's multiple comparisons tests. The table was pulled from immuneACCESS by TCRdb, which kept in-frame rearrangements only. Such tables lose some clones; where checked, under half of the loss comes from unresolved V genes, and the rest has no known cause. For V, J and clone size, that table is used; D and trimming come from the DNA. Counted in this sample were 120,000 or so clones; 81% of them appeared once. The ten largest clones represent roughly 5% of the sample.

With respect to this clone: Its antigen target is currently unknown. No per-base quality is available; no much larger clone lies one base away.

The sample's time point label is to be understood as: baseline before first vaccination. Samples from vaccinated people were obtained from the UK trials COV001 and COV002, which included a single-blind randomized controlled phase 2/3 trial of AZD1222 (ChAdOx1 nCoV-19) in healthy adults. For TCRbeta chain sequencing, PBMC samples from trial participants were taken at day 0 and at day 28 after the second dose. The CDR3 spans 15 residues, from the cysteine through the phenylalanine. CDR3 DNA is the only sequence kept; it has 45 bases, read in frame from the first base. Taken from the germline V gene, the CDR1 and CDR2 loops are MDHEN and SYDVKM. V and J lose 3 bases and 6 bases, and a span of 12 bases separates them. The paper as a whole reports these results and caveats: Reportedly, close to half of the unique spike-specific TCRs recognized epitopes lying outside the regions that are mutated in the B.1.351 and B.1.1.7 variants. The 56-69-year group was small, and its depth increase did not reach significance, likely because of low power. Most participants were white British and females outnumbered males, and the authors suggested that clonal diversity may have been underestimated. After two AZD1222 doses, spike-specific TCR breadth and depth were significantly higher than at day 0 and than in MenACWY recipients. Because no day 14 peak-response samples were available, the repertoires could be characterized only after the peak T cell response. The vaccine-associated CD4 TCRs covered the entire spike protein, and the dominant responses fell in regions 160-218 and 743-854. Only a handful of AZD1222 recipients were SARS-CoV-2 seropositive at baseline, limiting conclusions about previously exposed vaccinees.

Source: peripheral blood, taken on day 0 of AZD1222 vaccination. The receptor's source is an adult in good health. The chain uses TRBV28 and TRBJ1-6, with a weak D call of TRBD1 (5 bases match). The DNA sequence is given as TGTGCCAGCAGTTTGGAGGGACGGCTTAATTCACCCCTCCACTTT. It translates to CASSLEGRLNSPLHF. The CDR3, completed at both ends by the reference TRBV28 and TRBJ1-6 genes, gives the full variable domain DVKVTQSSRYLVKRTGEKVFLECVQDMDHENMFWYRQDPGLGLRLIYFSYDVKMKEKGDIPEGYSVSREKKERFSLILESASTNQTSMYLCASSLEGRLNSPLHFGNGTRLTVT.